This TCR beta chain was profiled in a study of T-cell reconstitution after alpha-beta-depleted transplantation in children. Whole-study results and caveats: T-cell numbers and diversity one year post-transplant derived largely from freshly generated T cells. Several hundred rapidly expanded clones from non-depleted graft cells reportedly supplied alpha-beta T cells about two months post-transplant. In some patients, recipient T cells and intrathymic progenitors surviving conditioning explained high day-60 diversity.

Germline V gives CDR1 LGHDT, CDR2 YNNKEL (reference sequence). The CDR3 has 14 amino acids. V lost 8 bases and J lost 4, with 14 bases in between. On this clonotype: The antigen is not known.

A TCRbeta library incorporating unique molecular identifiers was prepared. TCRdb analysed the PCR reads with MiXCR anew, one entry per CDR3 protein. Of 600,000 to 700,000 distinct CDR3 sequences listed, approximately 14% are singletons. The TCR was taken from a girl aged 2 to 9 with congenital amegakaryocytic thrombocytopenia, due to receive a stem cell transplant. Material: PBMCs, obtained before TCRalphabeta/CD19-depleted stem cell transplant. The chain has TRBV3-1 and TRBJ2-2; the D gene could be TRBD1 or TRBD2 (5 bases each). This chain's CDR3 is CASPVGPGTGELFF. The CDR3 DNA reads as TGTGCCAGCCCGGTGGGACCGGGCACCGGGGAGCTGTTTTTT.